This T cell receptor beta chain originates from a study of blood T cell repertoires in COVID-19. The wider study: Samples came from the United States, Italy and Spain, spanning acute and convalescent COVID-19. PBMCs, B-cell-depleted T cells, or T cells provided the cDNA or gDNA that made up the material.

While infection was still active, Seattle patients were enrolled and then followed longitudinally. Authors' data handling: Amplification of reference gene primers was used by the study to estimate nucleated cell counts. Libraries were prepared by immunoSEQ multiplex PCR; TCRdb keeps only in-frame clonotypes and omits some of them. V, J and clone size are taken as reported in that table, and D and trimming were inferred from the DNA itself. The sample holds 500,000 to 600,000 clones; approximately 91% are singletons and the top ten take 7.8%. Trimming took 4 bases from V and 0 from J, leaving 9 bases between them. Germline assignment: CDR1 SNHLY and CDR2 FYNNEI. CDR3 length: 14 residues. A single count supports this clone. Different DNA sequences within this sample yield the same CDR3.

What was sequenced was peripheral blood. The chain carries TRBV2 and TRBJ1-1; weak D call: TRBD1 (5 bases). The TCR sequence derives from a woman between 50 and 59 years old with COVID-19, enrolled during active disease. The CDR3 nucleotides read TGTGCCAGCAGTGTTGACAGCCTGAACACTGAAGCTTTCTTT. Amino acid sequence: CASSVDSLNTEAFF.